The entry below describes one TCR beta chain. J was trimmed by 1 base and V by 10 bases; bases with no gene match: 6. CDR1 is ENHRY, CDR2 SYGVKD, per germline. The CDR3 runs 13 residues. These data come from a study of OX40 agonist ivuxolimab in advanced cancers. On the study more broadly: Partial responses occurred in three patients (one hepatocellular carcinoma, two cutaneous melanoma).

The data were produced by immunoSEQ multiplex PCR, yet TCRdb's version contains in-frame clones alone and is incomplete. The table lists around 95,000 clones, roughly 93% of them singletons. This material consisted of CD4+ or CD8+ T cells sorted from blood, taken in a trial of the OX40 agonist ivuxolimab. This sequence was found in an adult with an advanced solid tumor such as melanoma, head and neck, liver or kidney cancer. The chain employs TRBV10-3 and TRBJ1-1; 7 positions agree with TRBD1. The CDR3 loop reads CASGQDGNTEAFF. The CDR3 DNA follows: TGTGCCAGCGGACAGGACGGGAACACTGAAGCTTTCTTT.